This T cell receptor beta chain stems from a study of T-cell memory formation after mild COVID-19. TCRdb reprocessed the 5' RACE reads with MiXCR, giving one entry per CDR3 protein. The sample includes under 300,000 distinct CDR3 sequences, approximately 8% of them seen just once. General study findings and limits: Shrinking CD4+ clones resided mostly in CM and EM, and CD8+ ones in EMRA.

Germline loops: CDR1 SGHRS, CDR2 YFSETQ. CDR3 size: 14 residues. Trimming took off 3 bases at V and 4 bases at J, with 13 bases between the two ends. Concerning this clonotype: Antigen unknown.

The chain uses TRBV5-1 and TRBJ2-5, with D hard to call. Source material: PBMCs or a T cell subset sorted from them (not recorded which). This receptor was obtained from a man aged 18 to 30 who had mild COVID-19 (a few samples of this study predate the infection). Cell type and time point are not known. CDR3: CASSSRKDGETQYF. The CDR3 nucleotides read TGCGCCAGCAGCTCGAGGAAAGACGGAGAGACCCAGTACTTC.